The 14 T cell receptor beta chains below all came from one sample that was sequenced in a study of shared clonotypes between healthy human individuals (TCRdb year 2020). CD8 naive samples were CD45RO-negative cells positively selected for CCR7, giving a CD45RA+CCR7+ population that excluded TemRA cells. Library method: the immunoSEQ multiplex PCR assay. The clones in this table, taken by TCRdb from immuneACCESS, are in-frame only. Not every clone is retained; where verified, under half of the shortfall comes from an unresolved V gene, and the cause of the rest is unknown. The sample table shows around 2,000,000 clones, and 85% to 95% are seen once. The ten largest make up 1.5% to 2% of the sample. The sequenced sample consisted of naive CD8+ T cells from PBMCs. Read against the paper, the sample's cell subset or site label means: CD45RA+CCR7+. The receptors here all came from a man between 18 and 29 years old in good health. Some clones in this sample may be carry-over from other donors' samples.

Regarding this clone: Other nucleotide sequences from this sample produce the same CDR3. The chain links TRBV29-1 to TRBJ2-7; the D is unclear. V was shortened by 6 bases and J by 0 bases, with 6 bases between the two germline ends. Germline CDR1 and CDR2: SQVTM and ANQGSEA. The CDR3 runs to 11 residues. In nucleotides, the CDR3 is TGCAGCGTCTTCGACTCCTACGAGCAGTACTTC. Protein product: CSVFDSYEQYF.

CDR3 DNA: TGTGCCAGCCTGGCGACAGGGAACGGGGCCAACGTCCTGACTTTC. It encodes CASLATGNGANVLTF. The chain links TRBV28 to TRBJ2-6, with 7 bases lining up with TRBD1. The CDR3 extends over 15 amino acids. Germline CDR1 reads MDHEN; CDR2 reads SYDVKM. V lost 8 bases and J lost 4; bases outside the gene matches: 8.

In this sample, this clone turned up a few times. The V gene is TRBV28, the J gene TRBJ1-4; D possibly corresponds to TRBD1 (5 bases). Germline CDR1 MDHEN, CDR2 SYDVKM. This CDR3 has 16 residues. The V end was cut by 6 bases, the J end by 7 bases, with 21 bases between. As DNA, the CDR3 is TGTGCCAGCAGGCCTCCTGCTGCGGGGGTGGGTGAAAAACTGTTTTTT. Protein sequence: CASRPPAAGVGEKLFF.

CDR3 DNA sequence: TGTGCCTGGAGCGACCCGCCGTTTGTTTGGACCTTC. It specifies CAWSDPPFVWTF. The chain carries TRBV30 and TRBJ1-2; the D is unclear. The CDR3 runs to 12 residues. Germline assignment: CDR1 GTSNPN and CDR2 SVGIG (reference sequence). Trimming removed 3 bases from V and 14 bases from J, with 19 bases in between.

The table lists this clone with a count of one. Other DNA sequences of this sample code for an identical CDR3. The J gene is TRBJ2-3, the V gene TRBV18; D is ambiguous. Deletions cut 2 bases from V and 1 base from J, with 7 bases between. Germline CDR1 KGHSH, CDR2 LQKENI. The CDR3 consists of 14 residues. The CDR3 DNA reads TGTGCCAGCTCACCAGAGCGAGGCACAGATACGCAGTATTTT. Its translation: CASSPERGTDTQYF.

CDR3 nucleotide sequence: TGTGCCGCGGGGGGGGGCGATTCACCCCTCCACTTT. Its translation is CAAGGGDSPLHF. V gene TRBV7-9 combines with J gene TRBJ1-6, with D possibly being TRBD1 (6 bases). Per the germline V gene, CDR1 is SEHNR and CDR2 is FQNEAQ (reference sequence). V shed 11 bases and J shed 8 bases, with 13 bases lying between them. The CDR3 totals 12 residues.

The chain is built from TRBV19 and TRBJ2-7, with 9 bases lining up with TRBD2. The CDR3 is made up of 15 amino acids. Germline trimming cut 5 bases from V and 2 bases from J; bases unmatched to any gene: 7. The germline V gene encodes CDR1 LNHDA and CDR2 SQIVND (reference sequence). The CDR3 reads CASSDSGRKTYEQYF. CDR3 nucleotide sequence: TGTGCCAGTAGTGATAGCGGGAGAAAAACCTACGAGCAGTACTTC. The full variable domain, in which reference TRBV19 and TRBJ2-7 provide the parts outside the CDR3, is DGGITQSPKYLFRKEGQNVTLSCEQNLNHDAMYWYRQDPGQGLRLIYYSQIVNDFQKGDIAEGYSVSREKKESFPLTVTSAQKNPTAFYLCASSDSGRKTYEQYFGPGTRLTVT.

The V call is TRBV5-1, the J call TRBJ2-3, with 7 positions matching TRBD1. V lost 4 bases to trimming and J lost 4 bases; unmatched junction nucleotides: 6. CDR1 is SGHRS and CDR2 is YFSETQ in the germline V gene. There are 14 residues in the CDR3. CDR3 DNA: TGCGCCAGCAGCCCCGGCCAGGGGGCAGATACGCAGTATTTT. Its translation is CASSPGQGADTQYF.

The rearrangement links TRBV9 to TRBJ2-1; 13 bases agree with TRBD2. This CDR3 has 15 residues. J was trimmed by 6 bases and V by 3 bases; bases with no gene match: 3. Germline V gene lookup returns CDR1 SGDLS and CDR2 YYNGEE. The CDR3 DNA reads as TGTGCCAGCAGCGAGGGACTAGCGGGACCCAATGAGCAGTTCTTC. It yields the protein CASSEGLAGPNEQFF.

The rearrangement joins TRBV19 to TRBJ1-2; no definite D call. Trimming left V 9 bases short and J 8 bases short, with 19 bases between. This CDR3 region has 13 residues. Germline V gene sequence: CDR1 LNHDA, CDR2 SQIVND (reference sequence). CDR3 in amino acids: CASTDRYGGGYTF. The CDR3 coding sequence is TGTGCCAGCACTGATAGGTACGGAGGGGGCTACACCTTC. Variable domain in full (rest from reference TRBV19 and TRBJ1-2): DGGITQSPKYLFRKEGQNVTLSCEQNLNHDAMYWYRQDPGQGLRLIYYSQIVNDFQKGDIAEGYSVSREKKESFPLTVTSAQKNPTAFYLCASTDRYGGGYTFGSGTRLTVV.

The genes are TRBV19 and TRBJ1-5; D might be TRBD1 (6 bases). V lost 7 bases, J lost 6 bases, and 19 bases lay in between. The CDR3 totals 15 residues. Germline values: CDR1 LNHDA, CDR2 SQIVND (reference sequence). As DNA, the CDR3 is TGTGCCAGTACTACCTGGGGGCAGGGCGGTCAGCCCCAGCATTTT. This sequence encodes CASTTWGQGGQPQHF.

This chain links TRBV11-2 with TRBJ2-7; D tentatively fits TRBD1 or TRBD2 (5 bases each). The CDR3 consists of 16 residues. Germline V gene lookup returns CDR1 SGHAT and CDR2 FQNNGV. V was clipped by 1 base and J by 1 base, with 14 bases between them. The CDR3 sequence: CASSLGVGEGSYEQYF. CDR3 coding DNA: TGTGCCAGCAGCTTAGGGGTGGGAGAGGGGTCCTACGAGCAGTACTTC.

The J gene is TRBJ1-2, the V gene TRBV5-1; D perhaps matches TRBD1 (5 bases). The CDR3 contains 12 residues. Germline V gene data show CDR1 as SGHRS and CDR2 as YFSETQ. Trimming shortened V by 5 bases and J by 8 bases, and 13 bases separated the two germline ends. CDR3 nucleotide sequence: TGCGCCAGCAGGCCTGAGACAGAAGGCTACACCTTC. Translation: CASRPETEGYTF.

V usage is TRBV4-3 and J usage is TRBJ1-3; tentatively, D is TRBD1 (6 bases). Germline V gives CDR1 LGHNA, CDR2 YSLEER. V lost 2 bases and J lost 5, with 13 bases in between. This CDR3 has 15 residues. The CDR3 reads CASSQFLDRRNTIYF. CDR3 DNA: TGCGCCAGCAGCCAATTCTTGGACAGAAGAAACACCATATATTTT.